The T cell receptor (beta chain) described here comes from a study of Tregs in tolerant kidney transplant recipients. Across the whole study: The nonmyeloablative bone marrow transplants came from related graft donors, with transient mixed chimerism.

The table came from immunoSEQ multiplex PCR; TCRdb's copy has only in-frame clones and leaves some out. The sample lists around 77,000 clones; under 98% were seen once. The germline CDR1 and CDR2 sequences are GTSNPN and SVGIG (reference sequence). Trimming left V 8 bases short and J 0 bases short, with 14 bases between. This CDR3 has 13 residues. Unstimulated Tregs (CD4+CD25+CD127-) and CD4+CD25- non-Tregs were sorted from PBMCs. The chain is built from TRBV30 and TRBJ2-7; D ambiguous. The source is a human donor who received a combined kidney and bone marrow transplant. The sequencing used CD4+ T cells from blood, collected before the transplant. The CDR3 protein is CATARLLSYEQYF. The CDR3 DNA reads TGTGCCACCGCCAGACTGCTCTCCTACGAGCAGTACTTC.